This T cell receptor (beta chain) was recovered during a study of T cells in Graves' hyperthyroidism and ophthalmopathy. The wider study: Peripheral blood was taken when the disease was first diagnosed, before any treatment began.

Uncontrolled infections, other autoimmune diseases, pregnancy or lactation led to exclusion of patients. The authors obtained PBMCs from over 8 ml of fresh peripheral blood. This clonotype has at least ten counts. The antigen remains undetermined. V lost 3 bases and J lost 2, with 8 bases in between. The CDR3 length is 15 residues. CDR1 and CDR2 from the germline V gene are MNHEY and SMNVEV (reference sequence). General study results and limits: Stable hyperthyroidism was separated from ophthalmopathy by a model based on 13 V-J features.

What was amplified from RNA transcripts were TCR beta CDR3 regions. HTBI primers were used for first-round RT-PCR of the TCR CDR3. TCRdb reprocessed the multiplex PCR reads via MiXCR and lists one record per CDR3 protein. The data show 300,000 to 450,000 distinct CDR3 sequences, more than 13% seen once. The sequence derives from a woman in her thirties with Graves' hyperthyroidism. The sample taken for sequencing was blood. The J gene is TRBJ2-6, the V gene TRBV27, with D hard to call. CDR3 nucleotide sequence: TGTGCCAGCAGTTTGGCCGGGCCTGGGGCCAACGTCCTGACTTTC. Encoded protein: CASSLAGPGANVLTF.